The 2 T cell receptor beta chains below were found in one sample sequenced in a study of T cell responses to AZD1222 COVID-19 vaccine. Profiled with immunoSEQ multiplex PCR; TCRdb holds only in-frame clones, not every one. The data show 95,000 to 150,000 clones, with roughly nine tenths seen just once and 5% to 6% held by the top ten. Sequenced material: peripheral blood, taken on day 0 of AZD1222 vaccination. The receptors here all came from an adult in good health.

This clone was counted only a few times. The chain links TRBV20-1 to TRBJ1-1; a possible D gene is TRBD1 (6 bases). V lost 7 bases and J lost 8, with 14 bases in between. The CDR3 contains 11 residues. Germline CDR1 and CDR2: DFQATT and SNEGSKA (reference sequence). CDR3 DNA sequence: TGCAGTGTAAGGGGGGTTGGCGAAGCTTTCTTT. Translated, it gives CSVRGVGEAFF.

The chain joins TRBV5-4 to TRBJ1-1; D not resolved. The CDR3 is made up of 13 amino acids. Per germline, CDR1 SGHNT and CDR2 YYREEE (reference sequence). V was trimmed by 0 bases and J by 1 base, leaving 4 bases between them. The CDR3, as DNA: TGTGCCAGCAGCTTGGGTACGAACACTGAAGCTTTCTTT. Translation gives CASSLGTNTEAFF. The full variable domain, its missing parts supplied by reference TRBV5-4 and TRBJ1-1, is ETGVTQSPTHLIKTRGQQVTLRCSSQSGHNTVSWYQQALGQGPQFIFQYYREEENGRGNFPPRFSGLQFPNYSSELNVNALELDDSALYLCASSLGTNTEAFFGQGTRLTVV.